The 17 T cell receptor beta chains presented below share a single source sample, sequenced in a study of spatial heterogeneity in lung cancer. Time point indicated: sample taken at primary tumor resection. Frozen PBMC, nontumor lung or tumor provided whole RNA, which was sequenced unsorted. TCRdb itself ran the 5' RACE reads through MiXCR, one entry per CDR3 protein. The table lists tens of thousands of distinct CDR3 sequences, roughly 12% of them singletons. Sequences were derived from PBMCs, sampled at surgery. The receptor source for this set is a male donor with early-stage non-small cell lung cancer.

At least ten counts were recorded for this clonotype. The chain uses TRBV7-6 and TRBJ2-3, with unresolved D. Germline values: CDR1 SGHVS, CDR2 FNYEAQ. CDR3 length: 15 amino acids. The V and J ends lost 1 base and 6 bases respectively, with 14 bases between them. The CDR3 protein is CASSLGLGGPDTQYF. The CDR3 DNA sequence: TGTGCCAGCAGCTTAGGTCTAGGTGGCCCCGATACGCAGTATTTT.

This clonotype appeared a few times. This chain joins TRBV7-2 and TRBJ2-7, with TRBD1 matching over 10 bases. This CDR3 has 14 amino acids. V lost 5 bases to trimming and J lost 7 bases; unmatched junction nucleotides: 8. From germline, CDR1 is SGHTA and CDR2 FQGNSA. Written as DNA, the CDR3 is TGTGCCAGCAGCCCTGGGACAGGGGTGGGTGAGCAGTACTTC. It yields the protein CASSPGTGVGEQYF.

This clonotype was recorded many times. The chain combines TRBV29-1 with TRBJ1-1; TRBD1 might be the D (5 bases). V was clipped by 6 bases and J by 3 bases, with 14 bases between them. The germline V gene encodes CDR1 SQVTM and CDR2 ANQGSEA. The CDR3 has 13 amino acids. The CDR3 nucleotides read TGCAGCGTGGGGCGAGGAAGCGACACTGAAGCTTTCTTT. Protein: CSVGRGSDTEAFF.

This clonotype came up many times. The rearrangement joins TRBV3-1 to TRBJ2-7, with D perhaps matching TRBD1 or TRBD2 (5 bases each). This CDR3 contains 17 residues. The V end was cut by 3 bases, the J end by 0 bases, with 18 bases between. The germline V gene has CDR1 LGHDT and CDR2 YNNKEL (reference sequence). This CDR3 reads CASSQQGSGMVSYEQYF. The CDR3 region has the DNA TGTGCCAGCAGCCAGCAGGGTTCGGGGATGGTCTCCTACGAGCAGTACTTC.

A few counts support this clonotype. The V call is TRBV20-1, the J call TRBJ2-7; 10 positions agree with TRBD2. Germline CDR1 and CDR2: DFQATT and SNEGSKA (reference sequence). The CDR3 spans 14 residues. V gave up 3 bases and J gave up 9 bases; unmatched junction bases: 11. The CDR3 sequence is CSASTTSGAAGQYF. The DNA of the CDR3 is TGCAGTGCTAGCACTACTAGCGGGGCCGCCGGGCAGTACTTC.

There are a few counts of this clonotype. The chain carries TRBV5-1 and TRBJ2-7, with 9 bases fitting TRBD1. Trimming cost V 5 bases and J 3 bases; bases outside gene matches: 9. Looked up from germline, CDR1 is SGHRS and CDR2 is YFSETQ. This CDR3 region has 15 residues. CDR3 protein: CASSSEDRGIYEQYF. The DNA for the CDR3 is TGCGCCAGCAGTTCTGAGGACAGGGGTATCTACGAGCAGTACTTC.

This clonotype came up many times. The gene calls are TRBV5-1 and TRBJ1-4, with D possibly matching TRBD1 (6 bases). Between the trimmed V and J ends, which lost 4 bases and 8 bases, there was a span of 18 bases. The CDR3 runs 15 residues. The germline CDR1 and CDR2 sequences are SGHRS and YFSETQ. The CDR3 bases are TGCGCCAGCAGCGCAGTCGGGGGGCTTCAGGAAAAACTGTTTTTT. This codes for CASSAVGGLQEKLFF.

This clonotype was counted ten times or more. J is TRBJ1-5 and V is TRBV28, with D possibly matching TRBD1 (6 bases). Trimming pared 7 bases from V and 9 bases from J, leaving 19 bases between. This CDR3 spans 14 amino acids. Germline CDR1 and CDR2: MDHEN and SYDVKM. CDR3 bases: TGTGCCAGCACCTCAGACAGGAGTGTTTGGCCCCAGCATTTT. Translation gives CASTSDRSVWPQHF.

This chain connects TRBV7-6 to TRBJ2-7; D gene uncertain. The CDR3 is made up of 14 amino acids. Trimming shortened V by 5 bases and J by 1 base, and 12 bases separated the two germline ends. Germline-derived CDR1 and CDR2 are SGHVS and FNYEAQ. The CDR3 here is CASSPSRSSYEQYF. CDR3 bases: TGTGCCAGCAGCCCGTCCCGGAGTTCCTACGAGCAGTACTTC.

This clonotype was seen more than once but under ten times. The CDR3 bases are TGTGCCAGCAGCTTTAATAGGAGAGATCAGCCCCAGCATTTT. This gives the protein CASSFNRRDQPQHF. The gene calls are TRBV3-1 and TRBJ1-5; D not certain. The CDR3 consists of 14 residues. The germline gives CDR1 LGHDT, CDR2 YNNKEL (reference sequence). The V gene lost 5 bases and the J gene lost 5 bases, with 13 bases spanning the gap.

In this sample, this clonotype turned up a few times. V gene TRBV12-3 or TRBV12-4 combines with J gene TRBJ2-5; weak D call: TRBD2 (6 bases). V was shortened by 6 bases and J by 3 bases, with 11 bases between the two germline ends. The CDR3 extends over 13 amino acids. CDR3 region: CASSLGLKETQYF. Written as DNA, the CDR3 is TGTGCCAGCAGCCTGGGACTTAAAGAGACCCAGTACTTC.

The table lists this clonotype with a few counts. The gene calls are TRBV5-1 and TRBJ1-1; D ambiguous. The CDR3 has 14 amino acids. V shed 4 bases and J shed 2 bases, with 12 bases lying between them. Germline assignment: CDR1 SGHRS and CDR2 YFSETQ. In DNA, the CDR3 is TGCGCCAGCAGCGCAGGAGGGCCCAACACTGAAGCTTTCTTT. This gives the protein CASSAGGPNTEAFF. Combining the CDR3 with reference TRBV5-1 and TRBJ1-1 gives the whole variable domain KAGVTQTPRYLIKTRGQQVTLSCSPISGHRSVSWYQQTPGQGLQFLFEYFSETQRNKGNFPGRFSGRQFSNSRSEMNVSTLELGDSALYLCASSAGGPNTEAFFGQGTRLTVV.

The chain has TRBV19 and TRBJ1-5; no clear D. Trimming shortened V by 1 base and J by 7 bases, and 5 bases separated the two germline ends. There are 12 residues in the CDR3. Germline V gene sequence: CDR1 LNHDA, CDR2 SQIVND (reference sequence). The CDR3 region has the DNA TGTGCCAGTAGTATAGGAGAACAGCCCCAGCATTTT. Translating it yields CASSIGEQPQHF.

V is TRBV20-1 and J is TRBJ2-5; D is undetermined. Germline V CDR1 and CDR2: DFQATT, SNEGSKA (reference sequence). V was cut by 3 bases and J by 8 bases, with 1 base left in between. The CDR3 runs 8 residues. CDR3 DNA sequence: TGCAGTGCTAGTACCCAGTACTTC. Translation: CSASTQYF.

This clonotype turned up a few times. The chain combines TRBV20-1 with TRBJ2-5, with 10 bases fitting TRBD2. CDR3 length: 18 amino acids. V trimming: 2 bases; J trimming: 4 bases; junction bases outside the gene matches: 16. Germline V lookup: CDR1 DFQATT, CDR2 SNEGSKA (reference sequence). The CDR3 DNA is TGCAGTGCTAGATCTACTACGACTAGCGGGCAGGGGAGAGAGACCCAGTACTTC. This encodes CSARSTTTSGQGRETQYF.

A remark on this clonotype: With a much larger clone just one base away, this may be a read error. The chain combines TRBV27 with TRBJ2-5, with 9 bases lining up with TRBD1. The CDR3 is 16 residues long. Germline CDR1 reads MNHEY; CDR2 reads SMNVEV (reference sequence). The CDR3 nucleotides read TGTGCCAACAGTTTTTTCACAGGGGGCTATATGGAGACCCAGTACTTC. Protein sequence: CANSFFTGGYMETQYF.

The rearrangement joins TRBV6-6 to TRBJ2-3; D may be TRBD2 (7 bases). With 6 bases removed from V and 0 bases from J, the gap between germline ends came to 16 bases. The germline V gene encodes CDR1 MNHNY and CDR2 SVGAGI (reference sequence). The CDR3 is 16 amino acids. The chain's CDR3 is CASRPERGGSTDTQYF. The CDR3 coding sequence is TGTGCCAGCAGACCCGAGAGGGGGGGGAGCACAGATACGCAGTATTTT.